The sequence of this T cell receptor beta chain was determined in a study of T cell repertoires in cytomegalovirus infection. Study background: Newly reported HLA-C-restricted and thoroughly characterized HLA-B-restricted CMV epitopes were employed. Evidence of both CMV infection and a matching HLA type came from public TCR beta signatures.

TCRdb redid the calling of the reads with MiXCR, one entry per CDR3 protein. The sample lists around 750,000 distinct CDR3 sequences, approximately 32% seen once, with approximately 13% in the top ten. To note about this clonotype: Its antigen is still unknown.

This CDR3 comprises 15 residues. V shed 4 bases and J 4 bases; nucleotides not matched to a gene: 6. The clonotype originates from a human donor in good health (CMV status not recorded). Some clones in this sample may be carry-over from other donors' samples. The V call is TRBV12-3 or TRBV12-4, the J call TRBJ1-4, with TRBD1 matching over 7 bases. This sample comprised cultured CD8+ T cells from PBMCs, obtained from culture after CMV antigen stimulation. CDR3 bases: TGTGCCAGCAGTTCCTACGGGACAGTTAATGAAAAACTGTTTTTT. Translating it yields CASSSYGTVNEKLFF.